This passage covers 20 T cell receptor beta chains from one sample sequenced in a study of blood T cells in healthy people across ages. The use of a sample-barcoded 5' primer and a J-beta primer mix characterized a second PCR of roughly 7 to 12 cycles. One entry per CDR3 protein results from TCRdb running MiXCR on the 5' RACE reads. This sample has about 830,000 distinct CDR3 sequences, with roughly 64% found just once. The sequencing sample was made of blood. The receptors originated from a man younger than 45 in good health.

Notes on this clonotype: Germline is not matched at one junction end, which may reflect a read error. This chain links TRBV29-1 with TRBJ2-4; D is ambiguous. Judging by the DNA end, TRBJ2-7 fits better; the J call may be wrong. The germline gives CDR1 SQVTM, CDR2 ANQGSEA. CDR3 length equals 15 residues. CDR3 residues: CSVEEPGFSSCEQYF. Here the CDR3 DNA reads TGCAGCGTTGAAGAGCCAGGTTTCAGCTCCTGCGAGCAGTACTTC.

This rearrangement joins TRBV6-5 to TRBJ2-3, with 14 bases matching TRBD2. V lost 0 bases, J lost 5 bases, and 4 bases stayed unmatched. Germline loops: CDR1 MNHEY, CDR2 SVGAGI. CDR3 length: 17 amino acids. This CDR3 reads CASSYSGLAGAGDTQYF. The CDR3 DNA reads as TGTGCCAGCAGTTACTCGGGACTAGCGGGGGCCGGAGATACGCAGTATTTT.

The table lists this clonotype with many counts. The CDR3 DNA is TGTGCCATCAGTGACGGGGTTGGGGCCAACGTCCTGACTTTC. This encodes CAISDGVGANVLTF. The chain combines TRBV10-3 with TRBJ2-6, with D perhaps TRBD2 (5 bases). Germline V gene lookup returns CDR1 ENHRY and CDR2 SYGVKD. The CDR3 consists of 14 residues. The V gene lost 3 bases and the J gene lost 3 bases, with 6 bases spanning the gap.

The J gene is TRBJ2-7, the V gene TRBV29-1; a possible D gene is TRBD1 (6 bases). The germline V and J ends were trimmed by 7 bases and 6 bases, with 19 bases remaining between them. The CDR3 has 13 residues. The V gene's germline CDR1 is SQVTM and CDR2 ANQGSEA. CDR3 sequence reads: CSAKMGAGREQYF. The CDR3 nucleotides read TGCAGCGCCAAAATGGGGGCAGGGCGCGAGCAGTACTTC.

The DNA of the CDR3 is TGCAGTGCTACCGACAGGGGGTCTTCCTACGAGCAGTACTTC. It translates to CSATDRGSSYEQYF. The chain carries TRBV20-1 and TRBJ2-7, with TRBD1 matching over 9 bases. This CDR3 spans 14 amino acids. V shed 4 bases and J 1 base; nucleotides not matched to a gene: 5. CDR1 and CDR2 (germline): DFQATT, SNEGSKA (reference sequence).

This clonotype was seen more than once but under ten times. The chain uses TRBV28 and TRBJ2-1; D remains ambiguous. Germline CDR1 and CDR2: MDHEN and SYDVKM. V lost 5 bases and J lost 6, with 8 bases in between. The CDR3 covers 12 residues. Written as DNA, the CDR3 is TGTGCCAGCAGTGCTTTACCCAATGAGCAGTTCTTC. Translating gives CASSALPNEQFF. Combining the CDR3 with reference TRBV28 and TRBJ2-1 gives the whole variable domain DVKVTQSSRYLVKRTGEKVFLECVQDMDHENMFWYRQDPGLGLRLIYFSYDVKMKEKGDIPEGYSVSREKKERFSLILESASTNQTSMYLCASSALPNEQFFGPGTRLTVL.

This clonotype occurred a few times. V gene TRBV20-1 combines with J gene TRBJ2-3; D is undetermined. The CDR3 has 9 residues. CDR1 DFQATT and CDR2 SNEGSKA come from the germline V gene (reference sequence). The DNA of the CDR3 is TGCAGCTATATTGATACGCAGTATTTT. It codes for CSYIDTQYF.

This clonotype was picked up a small number of times. The chain has TRBV2 and TRBJ1-2; unclear D gene. Germline CDR1 reads SNHLY; CDR2 reads FYNNEI. The CDR3 contains 12 residues. V lost 2 bases and J 8 bases, leaving 9 bases between the germline ends. The CDR3, as DNA: TGTGCCAGCAGTGAATCCCCGGGGGGCTACACCTTC. Translating it yields CASSESPGGYTF.

This clonotype occurred many times. The CDR3 here is CASSDGNEQFF. The CDR3 DNA sequence: TGTGCCAGCAGTGATGGTAATGAGCAGTTCTTC. The rearrangement links TRBV6-2 or TRBV6-3 to TRBJ2-1, with no clear D. Trimming left V 5 bases short and J 7 bases short, with 6 bases between. The germline CDR1 and CDR2 sequences are MNHEY and SVGEGT. The length of the CDR3 is 11 residues.

This chain joins TRBV28 and TRBJ2-5; 7 nucleotides agree with TRBD2. The end of the DNA is better explained by TRBJ2-7, so the J call may be wrong. CDR1 MDHEN and CDR2 SYDVKM come from the germline V gene. CDR3 size: 13 residues. Here the CDR3 reads CASRPAGLYEQYF. In DNA, the CDR3 is TGTGCCTCGCGTCCAGCGGGACTGTACGAGCAGTACTTC.

This clonotype was seen just once. The chain combines TRBV6-6 with TRBJ1-5, with no clear D. This CDR3 is built from 13 residues. Germline-derived CDR1 and CDR2 are MNHNY and SVGAGI (reference sequence). Trimming stripped 1 base from V and 4 bases from J, with 5 bases between. CDR3 region: CASSYYRNQPQHF. The CDR3 DNA follows: TGTGCCAGCAGTTACTATCGTAATCAGCCCCAGCATTTT.

The V and J genes are TRBV5-5 and TRBJ2-3; unclear D gene. The CDR3 totals 13 residues. Germline V gene data show CDR1 as SGHKS and CDR2 as YYEKEE (reference sequence). With 1 base removed from V and 0 bases from J, the gap between germline ends came to 3 bases. Written as DNA, the CDR3 is TGTGCCAGCAGCTTGTGGAGCACAGATACGCAGTATTTT. Translation gives CASSLWSTDTQYF.

The rearrangement uses TRBV6-5 and TRBJ2-3; TRBD2 is a possible D gene (5 bases). The CDR3 spans 15 residues. From germline, CDR1 is MNHEY and CDR2 SVGAGI. Trimming removed 7 bases at V and 0 bases at J, with 14 bases between. The CDR3 spells CASTPPGGSTDTQYF. DNA of the CDR3: TGTGCCAGCACTCCCCCCGGAGGTAGCACAGATACGCAGTATTTT.

The chain links TRBV3-1 to TRBJ2-1; the D is unclear. The CDR3 has 14 amino acids. V lost 0 bases and J lost 8, with 11 bases in between. The germline CDR1 and CDR2 sequences are LGHDT and YNNKEL (reference sequence). The CDR3 DNA follows: TGTGCCAGCAGCCAAGATAGAGAAGGAGATGAGCAGTTCTTC. It is translated as CASSQDREGDEQFF.

This clonotype was recorded many times. The rearrangement joins TRBV2 to TRBJ2-7, with TRBD1 identical over 7 bases. This CDR3 contains 13 residues. The V segment lost 6 bases and the J segment 3 bases; nucleotides outside the gene matches: 5. The germline V gene encodes CDR1 SNHLY and CDR2 FYNNEI. The DNA of the CDR3 is TGTGCCAGCAGCCCCGGGACAGACTACGAGCAGTACTTC. Translation gives CASSPGTDYEQYF.

This rearrangement joins TRBV28 to TRBJ1-6, with D perhaps TRBD1 (5 bases). CDR1 is MDHEN and CDR2 is SYDVKM in the germline V gene. The CDR3 is 14 amino acids. With 4 bases removed from V and 4 bases from J, the gap between germline ends came to 8 bases. This CDR3 reads CASSSPGYNSPLHF. DNA of the CDR3: TGTGCCAGCAGTTCCCCAGGGTATAATTCACCCCTCCACTTT.

This rearrangement joins TRBV2 to TRBJ1-5, with D hard to call. The V end lost 6 bases, the J end lost 4 bases, and 13 bases lay between the germline ends. The CDR3 consists of 14 residues. Germline lookup yields CDR1 SNHLY and CDR2 FYNNEI. CDR3 DNA sequence: TGTGCCAGCAGGGCGGTTAGCAGAAATCAGCCCCAGCATTTT. The encoded protein is CASRAVSRNQPQHF.

The chain combines TRBV9 with TRBJ1-4; 8 nucleotides agree with TRBD1. Germline V gene sequence: CDR1 SGDLS, CDR2 YYNGEE. The CDR3 loop spans 14 amino acids. V lost 3 bases to trimming and J lost 8 bases; unmatched junction nucleotides: 6. The CDR3 sequence is CASSAGQGQEKLFF. DNA of the CDR3: TGTGCCAGCAGCGCTGGACAGGGACAAGAAAAACTGTTTTTT.

The CDR3: CASSPGHSGRAYEQYF. The CDR3 bases are TGTGCCAGCAGTCCCGGACATAGCGGGAGGGCCTACGAGCAGTACTTC. The chain joins TRBV6-2 or TRBV6-3 to TRBJ2-4, with TRBD2 matching 11 bases. The DNA end favors TRBJ2-7, so the J call may be wrong. The CDR3 sequence is 16 residues long. Germline CDR1 is MNHEY and CDR2 is SVGEGT.

This clonotype was counted a single time. The chain combines TRBV14 with TRBJ2-1; D gene ambiguous. V dropped 1 base and J dropped 1 base, with 14 bases sitting between them. Germline CDR1 reads SGHDN; CDR2 reads FVKESK. The CDR3 is 17 amino acids. CDR3 loop: CASSQVLRRGSYNEQFF. The CDR3 coding sequence is TGTGCCAGCAGCCAAGTCCTGAGGAGAGGATCCTACAATGAGCAGTTCTTC. Based on the CDR3 plus reference TRBV14 and TRBJ2-1, the full variable domain is EAGVTQFPSHSVIEKGQTVTLRCDPISGHDNLYWYRRVMGKEIKFLLHFVKESKQDESGMPNNRFLAERTGGTYSTLKVQPAELEDSGVYFCASSQVLRRGSYNEQFFGPGTRLTVL.